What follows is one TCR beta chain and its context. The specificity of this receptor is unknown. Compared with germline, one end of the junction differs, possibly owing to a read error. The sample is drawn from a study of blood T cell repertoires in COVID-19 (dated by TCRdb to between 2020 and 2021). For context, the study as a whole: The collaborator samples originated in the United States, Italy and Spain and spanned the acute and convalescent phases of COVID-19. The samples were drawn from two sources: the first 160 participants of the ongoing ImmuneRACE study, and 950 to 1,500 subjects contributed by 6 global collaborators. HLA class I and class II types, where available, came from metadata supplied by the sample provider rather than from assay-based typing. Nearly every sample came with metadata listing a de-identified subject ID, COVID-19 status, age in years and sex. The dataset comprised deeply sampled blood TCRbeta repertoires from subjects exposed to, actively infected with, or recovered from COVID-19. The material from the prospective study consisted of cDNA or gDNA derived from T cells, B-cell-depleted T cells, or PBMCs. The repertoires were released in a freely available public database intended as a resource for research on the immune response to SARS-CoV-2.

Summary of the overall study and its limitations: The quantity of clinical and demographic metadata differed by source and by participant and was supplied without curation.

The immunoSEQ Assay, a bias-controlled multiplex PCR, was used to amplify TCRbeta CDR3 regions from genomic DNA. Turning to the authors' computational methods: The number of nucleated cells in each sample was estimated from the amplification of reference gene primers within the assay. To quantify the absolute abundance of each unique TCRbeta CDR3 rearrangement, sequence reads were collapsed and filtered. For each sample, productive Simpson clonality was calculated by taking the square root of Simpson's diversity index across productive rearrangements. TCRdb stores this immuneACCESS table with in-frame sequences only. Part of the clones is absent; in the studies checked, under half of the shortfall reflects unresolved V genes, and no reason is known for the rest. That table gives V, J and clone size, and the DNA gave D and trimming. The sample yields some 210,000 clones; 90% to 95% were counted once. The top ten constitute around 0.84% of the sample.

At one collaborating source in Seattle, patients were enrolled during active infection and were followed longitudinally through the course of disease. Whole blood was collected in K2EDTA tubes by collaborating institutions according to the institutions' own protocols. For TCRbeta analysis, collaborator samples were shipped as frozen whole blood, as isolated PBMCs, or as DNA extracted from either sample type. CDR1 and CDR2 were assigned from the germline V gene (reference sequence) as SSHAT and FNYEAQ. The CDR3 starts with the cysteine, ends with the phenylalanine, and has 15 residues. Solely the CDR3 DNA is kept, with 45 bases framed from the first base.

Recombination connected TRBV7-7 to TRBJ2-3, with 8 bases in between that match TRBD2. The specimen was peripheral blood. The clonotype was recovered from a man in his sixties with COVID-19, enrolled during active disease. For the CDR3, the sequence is CASSLAAGAADTQYF. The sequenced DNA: TGTGCTAGCAGCTTAGCAGCGGGAGCGGCAGATACGCAGTATTTT.